The subject of this entry is one T cell receptor beta chain. Its ends do not fully match the called genes, so a read error is possible. The CDR3 is made up of 13 amino acids. Germline V gives CDR1 SGHVS, CDR2 FQNEAQ. This entry comes from a study of blood T cell repertoires in COVID-19. Study information: Nucleic acid was either cDNA or gDNA, and it came from T cells, B-cell-depleted T cells, or PBMCs.

Individuals drawn from approximately 26 US areas were roughly 18 to 100 years old. Authors' methods: Researchers report that nucleated cell counts were estimated from reference gene primer amplification. Assay: immunoSEQ multiplex PCR; the TCRdb copy retains only in-frame clones and omits some. The V and J calls and clone size come from that table; D and trimming were worked out from the DNA. The data show approximately 300,000 clones, under 90% seen once. The material sequenced was PBMCs or T cells enriched from blood (not recorded which). The V gene is TRBV7-8, the J gene TRBJ2-7; 8 bases are a match to TRBD2. This receptor was obtained from a man in his 60s who had recovered from COVID-19. The DNA for the CDR3 is TGTGCCAGCAGCTTAGAACTCGGGAGGGCTAGCAACTTC. Its translation: CASSLELGRASNF.